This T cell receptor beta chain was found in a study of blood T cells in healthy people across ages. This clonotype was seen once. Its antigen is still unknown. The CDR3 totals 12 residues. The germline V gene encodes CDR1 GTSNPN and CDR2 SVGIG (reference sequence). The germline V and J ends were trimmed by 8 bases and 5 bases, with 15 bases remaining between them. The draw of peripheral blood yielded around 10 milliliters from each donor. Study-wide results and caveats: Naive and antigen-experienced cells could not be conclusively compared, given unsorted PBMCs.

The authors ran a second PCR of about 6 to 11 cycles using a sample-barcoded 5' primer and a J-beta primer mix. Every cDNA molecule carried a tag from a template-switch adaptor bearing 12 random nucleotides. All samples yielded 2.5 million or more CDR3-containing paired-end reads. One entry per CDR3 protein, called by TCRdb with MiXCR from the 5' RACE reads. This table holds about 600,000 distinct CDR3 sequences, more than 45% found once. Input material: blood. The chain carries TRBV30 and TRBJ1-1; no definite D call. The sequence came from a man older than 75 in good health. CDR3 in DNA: TGTGCCCGCAACGCTCAAGAGACTGAAGCTTTCTTT. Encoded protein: CARNAQETEAFF.